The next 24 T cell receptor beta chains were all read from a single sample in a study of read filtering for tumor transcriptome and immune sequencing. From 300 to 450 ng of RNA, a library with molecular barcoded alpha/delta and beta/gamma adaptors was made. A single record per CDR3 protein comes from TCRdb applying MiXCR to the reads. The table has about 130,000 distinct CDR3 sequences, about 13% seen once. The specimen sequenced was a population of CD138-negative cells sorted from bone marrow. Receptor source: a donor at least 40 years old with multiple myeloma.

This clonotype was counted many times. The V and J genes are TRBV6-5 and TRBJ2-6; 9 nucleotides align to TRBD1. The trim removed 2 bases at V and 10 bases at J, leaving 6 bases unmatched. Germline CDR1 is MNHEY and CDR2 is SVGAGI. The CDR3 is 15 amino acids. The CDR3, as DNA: TGTGCCAGCAGTTACCGGGACAGGGAAGAGAACGTCCTGACTTTC. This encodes CASSYRDREENVLTF.

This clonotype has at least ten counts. As DNA, the CDR3 is TGCAGTGCTAGAGATAGCGGGAGTAAATTGGATGAGCAGTTCTTC. The encoded protein is CSARDSGSKLDEQFF. The chain uses TRBV20-1 and TRBJ2-1, with 9 bases identical to TRBD2. The germline V gene has CDR1 DFQATT and CDR2 SNEGSKA (reference sequence). CDR3 length equals 15 residues. V was pared by 0 bases and J by 8 bases, with 8 bases of the junction left unmatched.

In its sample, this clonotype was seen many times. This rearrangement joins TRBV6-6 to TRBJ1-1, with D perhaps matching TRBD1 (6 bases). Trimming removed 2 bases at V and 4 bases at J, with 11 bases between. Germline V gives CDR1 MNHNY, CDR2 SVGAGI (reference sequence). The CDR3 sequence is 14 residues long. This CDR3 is CASSYGSQGTEAFF. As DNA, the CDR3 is TGTGCCAGCAGTTACGGGTCACAGGGCACTGAAGCTTTCTTT.

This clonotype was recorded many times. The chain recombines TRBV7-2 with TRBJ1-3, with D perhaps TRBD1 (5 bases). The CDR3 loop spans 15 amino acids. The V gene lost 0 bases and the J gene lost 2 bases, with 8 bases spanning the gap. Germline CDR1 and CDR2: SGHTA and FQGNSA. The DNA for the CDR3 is TGTGCCAGCAGCTTAGCGGCAGGGACTGGAAACACCATATATTTT. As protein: CASSLAAGTGNTIYF.

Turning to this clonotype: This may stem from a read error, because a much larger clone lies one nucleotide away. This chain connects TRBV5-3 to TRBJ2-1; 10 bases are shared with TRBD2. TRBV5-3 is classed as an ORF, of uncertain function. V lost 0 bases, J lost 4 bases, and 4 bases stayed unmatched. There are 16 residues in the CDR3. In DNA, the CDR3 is TGTGCCAGAAGCTTGGTCGGTAGCGGGAGGTACAATGAGCAGTTCTTC. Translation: CARSLVGSGRYNEQFF.

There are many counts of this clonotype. CDR3 region: CASSPLGLRTDTQYF. CDR3 DNA: TGTGCCAGCAGCCCTCTGGGCTTGCGCACAGATACGCAGTATTTT. V is TRBV14 and J is TRBJ2-3; D is unresolved. The CDR3 length is 15 residues. The V gene's germline CDR1 is SGHDN and CDR2 FVKESK. Trimming took 4 bases from V and 1 from J, leaving 12 bases between them.

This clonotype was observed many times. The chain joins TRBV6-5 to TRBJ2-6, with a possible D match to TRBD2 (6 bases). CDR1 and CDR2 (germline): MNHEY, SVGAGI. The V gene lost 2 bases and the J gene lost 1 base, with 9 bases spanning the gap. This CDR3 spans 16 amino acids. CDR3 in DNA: TGTGCCAGCAGTTACCGGGGGTTTTCTGGGGCCAACGTCCTGACTTTC. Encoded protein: CASSYRGFSGANVLTF.

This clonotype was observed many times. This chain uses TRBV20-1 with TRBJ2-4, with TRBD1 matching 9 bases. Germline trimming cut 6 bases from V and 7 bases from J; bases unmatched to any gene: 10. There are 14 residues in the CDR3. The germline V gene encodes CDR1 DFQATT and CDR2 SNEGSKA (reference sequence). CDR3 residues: CSAEDRTGVNIQYF. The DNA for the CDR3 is TGCAGTGCCGAGGATAGGACAGGGGTGAACATTCAGTACTTC.

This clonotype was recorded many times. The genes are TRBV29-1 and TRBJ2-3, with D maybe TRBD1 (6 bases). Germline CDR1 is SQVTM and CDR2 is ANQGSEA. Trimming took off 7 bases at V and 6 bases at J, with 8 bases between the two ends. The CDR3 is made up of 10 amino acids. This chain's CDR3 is CSDTGDTQYF. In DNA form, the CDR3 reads TGCAGCGACACAGGGGATACGCAGTATTTT.

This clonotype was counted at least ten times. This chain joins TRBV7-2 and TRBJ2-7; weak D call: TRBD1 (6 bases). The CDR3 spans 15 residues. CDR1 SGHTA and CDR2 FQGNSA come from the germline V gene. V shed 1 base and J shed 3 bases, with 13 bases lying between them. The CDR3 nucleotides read TGTGCCAGCAGCTTAGTCGACCGGGACATCTACGAGCAGTACTTC. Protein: CASSLVDRDIYEQYF. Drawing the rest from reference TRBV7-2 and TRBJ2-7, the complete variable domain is GAGVSQSPSNKVTEKGKDVELRCDPISGHTALYWYRQSLGQGLEFLIYFQGNSAPDKSGLPSDRFSAERTGGSVSTLTIQRTQQEDSAVYLCASSLVDRDIYEQYFGPGTRLTVT.

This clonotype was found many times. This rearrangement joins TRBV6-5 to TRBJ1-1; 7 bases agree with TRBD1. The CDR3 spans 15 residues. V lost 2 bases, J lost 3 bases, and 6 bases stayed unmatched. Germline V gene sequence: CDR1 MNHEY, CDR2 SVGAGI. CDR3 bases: TGTGCCAGCAGTTACGACAGGGAGTTGGACACTGAAGCTTTCTTT. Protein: CASSYDRELDTEAFF.

CDR3 in amino acids: CSAGGQSLGGKNIQYF. CDR3 coding DNA: TGCAGCGCTGGAGGACAGTCCTTGGGAGGCAAAAACATTCAGTACTTC. The V call is TRBV29-1, the J call TRBJ2-4; D possibly matches TRBD1 or TRBD2 (6 bases each). V lost 7 bases and J 3 bases, leaving 22 bases between the germline ends. Germline CDR1 SQVTM, CDR2 ANQGSEA. This CDR3 comprises 16 residues.

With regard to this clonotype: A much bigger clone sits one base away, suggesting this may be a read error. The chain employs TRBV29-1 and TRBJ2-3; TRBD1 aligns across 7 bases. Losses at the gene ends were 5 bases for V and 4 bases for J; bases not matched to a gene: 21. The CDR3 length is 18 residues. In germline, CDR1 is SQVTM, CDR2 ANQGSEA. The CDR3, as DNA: TGCAGCGTTCAGGGGGATTATGGTTGCGGCTTGAGCGCAGATACGCAGTATTTT. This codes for CSVQGDYGCGLSADTQYF.

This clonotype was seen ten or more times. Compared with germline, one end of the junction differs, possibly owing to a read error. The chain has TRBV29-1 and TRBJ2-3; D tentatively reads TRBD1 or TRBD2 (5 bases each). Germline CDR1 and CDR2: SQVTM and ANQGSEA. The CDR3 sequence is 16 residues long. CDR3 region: CSVDPSGRISTDTQYF. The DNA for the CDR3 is TGTAGCGTTGATCCCTCAGGGCGGATAAGCACAGATACGCAGTATTTT.

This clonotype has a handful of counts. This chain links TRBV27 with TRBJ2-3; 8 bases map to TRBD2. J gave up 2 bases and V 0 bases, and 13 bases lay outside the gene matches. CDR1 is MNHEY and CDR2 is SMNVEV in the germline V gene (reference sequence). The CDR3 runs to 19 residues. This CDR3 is CASSLSQTLEAGVTDTQYF. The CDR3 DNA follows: TGTGCCAGCAGTTTATCGCAAACTCTAGAAGCGGGAGTCACAGATACGCAGTATTTT.

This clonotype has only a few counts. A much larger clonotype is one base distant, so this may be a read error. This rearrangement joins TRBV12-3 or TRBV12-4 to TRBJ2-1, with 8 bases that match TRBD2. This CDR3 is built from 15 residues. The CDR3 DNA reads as TGTGCCAGCACAACTAGCGGCAGCTCCTACAGTGAGCAGTTCTTC. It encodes CASTTSGSSYSEQFF.

The CDR3 sequence is CASSLQGQPQHF. CDR3 DNA sequence: TGTGCCAGCAGCCTACAGGGCCAGCCCCAGCATTTT. The rearrangement links TRBV7-9 to TRBJ1-5, with D possibly TRBD1 on 6 matching bases. Between the trimmed V and J ends, which lost 5 bases and 7 bases, there was a span of 9 bases. CDR3 length: 12 residues. CDR1 SEHNR and CDR2 FQNEAQ come from the germline V gene (reference sequence).

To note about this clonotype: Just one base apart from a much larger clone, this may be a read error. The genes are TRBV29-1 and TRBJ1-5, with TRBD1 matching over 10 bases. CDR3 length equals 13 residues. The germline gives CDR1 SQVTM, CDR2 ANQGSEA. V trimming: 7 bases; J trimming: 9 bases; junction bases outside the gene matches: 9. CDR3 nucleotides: TGCAGCGCCAAAGGGGACAGGGGTCGGCCCCAGCATTTT. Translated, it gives CSAKGDRGRPQHF.

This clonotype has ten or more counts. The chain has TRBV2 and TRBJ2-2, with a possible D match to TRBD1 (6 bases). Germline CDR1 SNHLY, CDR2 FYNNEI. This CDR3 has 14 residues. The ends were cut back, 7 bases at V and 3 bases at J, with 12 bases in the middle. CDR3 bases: TGTGCCAGCATATTGGGGGCGCACACCGGGGAGCTGTTTTTT. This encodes CASILGAHTGELFF.

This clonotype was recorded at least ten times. CDR3 region: CAWSLGANTEAFF. CDR3 DNA: TGTGCCTGGAGCTTAGGGGCGAACACTGAAGCTTTCTTT. V gene TRBV30 combines with J gene TRBJ1-1; perhaps TRBD1 as D (5 bases). The CDR3 is 13 residues long. The V and J ends lost 3 bases and 1 base respectively, with 9 bases between them. Per germline, CDR1 GTSNPN and CDR2 SVGIG (reference sequence).

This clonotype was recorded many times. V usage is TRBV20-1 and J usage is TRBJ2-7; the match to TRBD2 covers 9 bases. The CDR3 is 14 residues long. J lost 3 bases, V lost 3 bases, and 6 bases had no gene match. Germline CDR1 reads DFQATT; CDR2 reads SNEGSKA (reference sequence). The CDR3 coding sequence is TGCAGTGCTAGCTCGACTAGCGGAGGCTACGAGCAGTACTTC. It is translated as CSASSTSGGYEQYF.

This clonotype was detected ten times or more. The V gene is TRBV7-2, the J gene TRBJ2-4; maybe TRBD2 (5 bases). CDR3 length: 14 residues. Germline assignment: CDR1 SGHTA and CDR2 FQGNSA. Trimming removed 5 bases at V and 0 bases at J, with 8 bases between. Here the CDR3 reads CASSPGLAKNIQYF. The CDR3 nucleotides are TGTGCCAGCAGCCCCGGACTAGCCAAAAACATTCAGTACTTC. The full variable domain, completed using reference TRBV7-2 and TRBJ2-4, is GAGVSQSPSNKVTEKGKDVELRCDPISGHTALYWYRQSLGQGLEFLIYFQGNSAPDKSGLPSDRFSAERTGGSVSTLTIQRTQQEDSAVYLCASSPGLAKNIQYFGAGTRLSVL.

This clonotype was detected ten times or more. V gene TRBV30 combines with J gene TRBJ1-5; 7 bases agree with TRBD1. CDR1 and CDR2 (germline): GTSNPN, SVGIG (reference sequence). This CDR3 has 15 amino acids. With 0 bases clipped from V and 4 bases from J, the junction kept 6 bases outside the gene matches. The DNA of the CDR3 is TGTGCCTGGAGTGTAGAGGGGACAGCAAATCAGCCCCAGCATTTT. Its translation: CAWSVEGTANQPQHF.

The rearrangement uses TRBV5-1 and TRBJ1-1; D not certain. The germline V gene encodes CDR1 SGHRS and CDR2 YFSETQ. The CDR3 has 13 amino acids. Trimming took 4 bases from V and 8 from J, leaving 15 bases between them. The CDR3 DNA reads TGCGCCAGCAGCCCCGGACGGCTCACCGAAGCTTTCTTT. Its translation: CASSPGRLTEAFF.